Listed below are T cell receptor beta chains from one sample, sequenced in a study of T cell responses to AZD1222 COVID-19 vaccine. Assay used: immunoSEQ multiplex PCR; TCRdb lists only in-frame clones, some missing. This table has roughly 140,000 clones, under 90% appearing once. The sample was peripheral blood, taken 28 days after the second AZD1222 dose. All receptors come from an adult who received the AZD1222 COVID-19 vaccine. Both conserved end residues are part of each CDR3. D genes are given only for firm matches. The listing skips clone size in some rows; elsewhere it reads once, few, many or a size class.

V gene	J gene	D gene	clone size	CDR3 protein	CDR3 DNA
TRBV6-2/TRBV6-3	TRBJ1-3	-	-	CASSVASGNTIYF	TGTGCCAGCAGCGTAGCGTCTGGAAACACCATATATTTT
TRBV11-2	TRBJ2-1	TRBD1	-	CASSSGTGGFEQFF	TGTGCCAGCAGCAGCGGGACAGGGGGCTTTGAGCAGTTCTTC
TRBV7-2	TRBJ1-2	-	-	CASSFVTVPNYGYTF	TGTGCCAGCAGCTTCGTGACAGTACCAAACTATGGCTACACCTTC
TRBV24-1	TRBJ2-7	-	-	CATQTGTMSSYEQYF	TGTGCCACTCAGACTGGGACAATGAGCTCCTACGAGCAGTACTTC
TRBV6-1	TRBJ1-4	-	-	CASSGSFGGVDEKLFF	TGTGCCAGCAGTGGGTCCTTTGGAGGGGTAGATGAAAAACTGTTTTTT
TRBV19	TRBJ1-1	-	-	CASSINTEAFF	TGTGCCAGTAGTATAAACACTGAAGCTTTCTTT
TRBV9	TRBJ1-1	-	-	CASSVVAGSNTEAFF	TGTGCCAGCAGCGTAGTTGCAGGGTCGAACACTGAAGCTTTCTTT
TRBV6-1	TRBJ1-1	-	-	CASSEVRLNTEAFF	TGTGCCAGCAGTGAAGTCCGATTGAACACTGAAGCTTTCTTT
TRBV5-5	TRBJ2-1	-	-	CASSIRDPSSYNEQFF	TGTGCCAGCAGCATCCGGGACCCGAGCTCCTACAATGAGCAGTTCTTC
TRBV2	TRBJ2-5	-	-	CASSAPRPGETQYF	TGTGCCAGCAGTGCTCCGAGACCAGGGGAGACCCAGTACTTC
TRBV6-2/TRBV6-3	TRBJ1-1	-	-	CASSSRVRGVNTEAFF	TGTGCCAGCAGTTCCAGGGTGAGGGGGGTGAACACTGAAGCTTTCTTT
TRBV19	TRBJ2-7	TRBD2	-	CASSIEVTSGRYEQYF	TGTGCCAGTAGTATAGAAGTCACTAGCGGGAGATACGAGCAGTACTTC
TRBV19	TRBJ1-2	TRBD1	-	CASSIDGAGTGEGYTF	TGTGCCAGTAGTATAGATGGCGCCGGGACAGGGGAAGGCTACACCTTC
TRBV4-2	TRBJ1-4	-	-	CASSQDSWSHKEEKLFF	TGTGCCAGCAGCCAAGACAGTTGGTCCCACAAGGAGGAAAAACTGTTTTTT
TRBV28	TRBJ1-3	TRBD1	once	CASSPNGQGGHNGNTIYF	TGTGCCAGCAGCCCTAATGGACAGGGGGGGCACAATGGAAACACCATATATTTT
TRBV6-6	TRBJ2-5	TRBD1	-	CASSWGTGQETQYF	TGTGCCAGCAGTTGGGGGACAGGCCAAGAGACCCAGTACTTC
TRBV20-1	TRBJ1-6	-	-	CSANEADNNSPLHF	TGCAGTGCTAATGAGGCGGACAATAATTCACCCCTCCACTTT
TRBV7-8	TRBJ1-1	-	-	CASSPGLAVNTEAFF	TGTGCCAGCAGCCCAGGTTTGGCAGTGAACACTGAAGCTTTCTTT
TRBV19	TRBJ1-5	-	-	CASTPGTSQDQPQHF	TGTGCCAGTACTCCCGGGACTTCCCAGGATCAGCCCCAGCATTTT
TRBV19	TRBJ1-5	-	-	CASSYTLEGNQPQHF	TGTGCCAGTAGTTATACCCTTGAGGGCAATCAGCCCCAGCATTTT
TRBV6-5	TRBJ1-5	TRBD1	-	CASRQGGANNQPQHF	TGTGCCAGCAGACAAGGGGGCGCGAACAATCAGCCCCAGCATTTT
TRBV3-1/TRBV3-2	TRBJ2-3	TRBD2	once	CASSRLAGAITDTQYF	TGTGCCAGCAGCCGATTAGCGGGAGCGATCACAGATACGCAGTATTTT
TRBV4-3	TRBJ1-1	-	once	CASSQDLQPSAWTEAFF	TGCGCCAGCAGCCAAGATCTCCAACCATCGGCTTGGACTGAAGCTTTCTTT
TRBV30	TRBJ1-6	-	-	CAWRGTASSYNSPLHF	TGTGCCTGGAGAGGGACTGCCAGCTCCTATAATTCACCCCTCCACTTT
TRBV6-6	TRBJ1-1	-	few	CASLQNTEAFF	TGTGCCTCTCTACAGAACACTGAAGCTTTCTTT